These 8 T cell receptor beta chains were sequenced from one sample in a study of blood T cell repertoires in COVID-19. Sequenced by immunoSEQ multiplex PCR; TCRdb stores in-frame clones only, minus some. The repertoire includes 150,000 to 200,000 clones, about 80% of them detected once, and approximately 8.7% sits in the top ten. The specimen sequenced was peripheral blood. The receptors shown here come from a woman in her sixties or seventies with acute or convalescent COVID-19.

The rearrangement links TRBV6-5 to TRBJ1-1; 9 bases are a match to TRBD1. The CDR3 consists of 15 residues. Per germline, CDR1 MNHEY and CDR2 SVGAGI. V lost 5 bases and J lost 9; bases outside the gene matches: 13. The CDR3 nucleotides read TGTGCCAGCAGTCTCGGACAGGGGCCGATTATAAAAGCTTTCTTT. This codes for CASSLGQGPIIKAFF.

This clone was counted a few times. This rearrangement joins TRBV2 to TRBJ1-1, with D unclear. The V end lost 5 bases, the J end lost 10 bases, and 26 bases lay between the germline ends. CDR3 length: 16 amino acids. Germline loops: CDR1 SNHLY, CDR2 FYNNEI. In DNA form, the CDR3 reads TGTGCCAGCAGTCCCTACCGCTTGGGGTCCCCGAGGGCAGCTTTCTTT. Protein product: CASSPYRLGSPRAAFF.

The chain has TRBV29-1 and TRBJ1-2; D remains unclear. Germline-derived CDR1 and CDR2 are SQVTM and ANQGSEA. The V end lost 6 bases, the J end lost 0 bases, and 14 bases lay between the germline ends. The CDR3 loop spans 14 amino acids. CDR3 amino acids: CSVGSMESNYGYTF. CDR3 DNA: TGCAGCGTGGGGAGTATGGAGTCTAACTATGGCTACACCTTC.

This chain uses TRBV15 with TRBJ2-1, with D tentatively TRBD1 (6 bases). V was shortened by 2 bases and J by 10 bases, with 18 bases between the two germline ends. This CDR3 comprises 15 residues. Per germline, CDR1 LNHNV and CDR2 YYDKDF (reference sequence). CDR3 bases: TGTGCCACCAGCAGACTCTCGGGCAGGGGAATCGAGCAGTTCTTC. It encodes CATSRLSGRGIEQFF.

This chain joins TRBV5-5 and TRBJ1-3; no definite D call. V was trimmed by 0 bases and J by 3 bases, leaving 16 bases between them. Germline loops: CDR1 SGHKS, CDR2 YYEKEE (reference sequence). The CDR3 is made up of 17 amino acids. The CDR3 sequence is CASSLVALEVGGNTIYF. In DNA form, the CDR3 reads TGTGCCAGCAGCTTGGTTGCTTTAGAGGTCGGTGGAAACACCATATATTTT.

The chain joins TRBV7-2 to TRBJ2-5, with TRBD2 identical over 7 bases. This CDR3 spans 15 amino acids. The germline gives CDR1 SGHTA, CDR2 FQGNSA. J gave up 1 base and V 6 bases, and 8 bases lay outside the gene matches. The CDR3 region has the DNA TGTGCCAGCAGTAAGGGCCCGGGGGGCCAAGAGACCCAGTACTTC. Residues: CASSKGPGGQETQYF.

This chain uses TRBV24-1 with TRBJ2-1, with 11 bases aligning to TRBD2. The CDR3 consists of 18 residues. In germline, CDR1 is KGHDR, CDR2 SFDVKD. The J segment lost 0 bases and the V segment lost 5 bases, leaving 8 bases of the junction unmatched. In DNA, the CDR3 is TGTGCCACCAGTGCCAATCCGGGACTAGCGGCCTCCTACAATGAGCAGTTCTTC. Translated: CATSANPGLAASYNEQFF.

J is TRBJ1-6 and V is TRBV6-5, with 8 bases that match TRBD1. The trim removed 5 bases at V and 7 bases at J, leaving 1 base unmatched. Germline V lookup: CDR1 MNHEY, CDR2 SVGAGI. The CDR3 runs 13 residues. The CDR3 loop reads CASSRDRNSPLHF. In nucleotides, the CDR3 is TGTGCCAGCAGTCGGGACAGGAATTCACCCCTCCACTTT.